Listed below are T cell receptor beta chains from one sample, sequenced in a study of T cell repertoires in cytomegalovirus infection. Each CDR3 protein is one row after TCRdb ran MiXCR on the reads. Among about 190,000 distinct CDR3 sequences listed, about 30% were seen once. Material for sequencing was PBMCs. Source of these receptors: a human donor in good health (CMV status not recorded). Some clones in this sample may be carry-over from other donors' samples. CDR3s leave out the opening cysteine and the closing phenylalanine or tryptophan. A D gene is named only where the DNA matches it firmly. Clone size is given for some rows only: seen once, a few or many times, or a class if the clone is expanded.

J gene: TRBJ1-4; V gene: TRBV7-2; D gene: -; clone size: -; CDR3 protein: ASSPRGVTNEKLF
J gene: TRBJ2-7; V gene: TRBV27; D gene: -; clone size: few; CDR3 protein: ASSPSWTSVSYEQY
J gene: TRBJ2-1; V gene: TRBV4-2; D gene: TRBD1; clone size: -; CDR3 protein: ASSQDKGARRQF
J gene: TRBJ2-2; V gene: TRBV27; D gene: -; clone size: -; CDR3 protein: ASSAGWRTGELI
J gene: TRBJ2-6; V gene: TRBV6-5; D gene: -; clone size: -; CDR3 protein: ASSYSTYGRADIPGANVLT
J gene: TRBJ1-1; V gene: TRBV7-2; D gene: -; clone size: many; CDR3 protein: ASSLGTVETEAF
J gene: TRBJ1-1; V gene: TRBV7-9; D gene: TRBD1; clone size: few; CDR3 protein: ASSLQGGATEAF
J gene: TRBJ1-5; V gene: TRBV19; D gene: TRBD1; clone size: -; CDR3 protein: ASSAHPGQGNQPQH
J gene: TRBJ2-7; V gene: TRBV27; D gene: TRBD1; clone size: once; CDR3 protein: ASSLQGIFTYEQY
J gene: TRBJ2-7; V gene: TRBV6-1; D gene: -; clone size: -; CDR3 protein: ASSEQQTYEQY
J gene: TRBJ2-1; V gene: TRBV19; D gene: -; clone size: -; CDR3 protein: ASSPGTFNNEQF
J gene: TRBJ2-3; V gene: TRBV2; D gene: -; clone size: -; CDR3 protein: ASKGPISQDTQY
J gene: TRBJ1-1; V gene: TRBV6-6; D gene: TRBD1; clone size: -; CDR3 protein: ASSYSVTGDRGDTEAF
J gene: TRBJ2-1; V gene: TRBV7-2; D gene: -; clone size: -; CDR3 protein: ASSFHGTNNEQF
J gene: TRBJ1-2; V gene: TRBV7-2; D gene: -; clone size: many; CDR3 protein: ASSLAVNYGYT
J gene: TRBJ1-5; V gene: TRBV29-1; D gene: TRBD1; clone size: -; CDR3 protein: SVGQGGSQPQH
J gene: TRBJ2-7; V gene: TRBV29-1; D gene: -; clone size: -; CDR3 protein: SVLLTGREQY
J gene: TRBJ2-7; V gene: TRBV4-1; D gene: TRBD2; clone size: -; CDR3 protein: ASSLGTSGGAGINEQY
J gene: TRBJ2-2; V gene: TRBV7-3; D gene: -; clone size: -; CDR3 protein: ASSPNAGSDGELF
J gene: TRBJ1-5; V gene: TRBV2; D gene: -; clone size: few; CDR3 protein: ASTGDTSNQPQH
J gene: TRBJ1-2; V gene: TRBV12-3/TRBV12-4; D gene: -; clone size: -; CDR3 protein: ASSSGYT
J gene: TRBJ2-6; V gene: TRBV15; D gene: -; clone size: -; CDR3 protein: ATSRSIGGGANVLT
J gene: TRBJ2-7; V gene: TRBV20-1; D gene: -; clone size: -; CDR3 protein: SALDRVGSGGYEQY
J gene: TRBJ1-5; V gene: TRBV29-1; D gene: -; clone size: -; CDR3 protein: SAAEQGNQPQH
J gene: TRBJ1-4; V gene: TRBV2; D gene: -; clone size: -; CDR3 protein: ASSEDRGGEKLF
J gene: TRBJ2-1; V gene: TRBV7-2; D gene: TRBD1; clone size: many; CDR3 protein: ASSLERAGGSYNEQF
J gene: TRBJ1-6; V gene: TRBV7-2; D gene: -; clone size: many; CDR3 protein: ASSLVLTSGSPLH
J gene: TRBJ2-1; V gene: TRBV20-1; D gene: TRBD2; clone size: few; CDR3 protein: SARPVGGGLSYNEQF
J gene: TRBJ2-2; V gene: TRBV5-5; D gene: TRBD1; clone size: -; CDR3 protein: ASSSGQGGNTGELF
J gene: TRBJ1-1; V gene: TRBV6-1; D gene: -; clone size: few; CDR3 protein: ASTRAEVAEAF
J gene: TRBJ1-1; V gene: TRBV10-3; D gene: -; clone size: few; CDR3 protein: AISERPGLGNTEAF
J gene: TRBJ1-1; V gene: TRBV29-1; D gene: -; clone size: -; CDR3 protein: SVEPSAGTEAF
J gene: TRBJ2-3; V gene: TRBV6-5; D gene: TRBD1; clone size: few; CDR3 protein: ASSTDRGLSTDTQY
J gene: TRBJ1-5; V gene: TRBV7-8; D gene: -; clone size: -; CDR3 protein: ASSGQPGLFVKPQH
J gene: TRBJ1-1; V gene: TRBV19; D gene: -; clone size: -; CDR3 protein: ASSISYRVNTEAF
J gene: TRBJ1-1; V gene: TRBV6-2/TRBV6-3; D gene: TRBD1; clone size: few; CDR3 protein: ASSYHLGQGLRNTEAF
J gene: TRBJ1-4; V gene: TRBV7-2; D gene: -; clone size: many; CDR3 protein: ASSLALAKKLF
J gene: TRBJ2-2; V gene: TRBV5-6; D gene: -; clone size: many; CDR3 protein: ASSFIKQHTGELF
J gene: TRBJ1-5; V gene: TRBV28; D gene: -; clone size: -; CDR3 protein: ASRDQPQH
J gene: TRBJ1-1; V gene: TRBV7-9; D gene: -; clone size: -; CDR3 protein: ASIFDSGVGEAF
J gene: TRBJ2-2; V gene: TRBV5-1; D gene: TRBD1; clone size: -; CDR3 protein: ASSFPTGAANTGELF
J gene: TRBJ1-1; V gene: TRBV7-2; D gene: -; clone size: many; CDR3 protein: ASSLDPSNTEAF
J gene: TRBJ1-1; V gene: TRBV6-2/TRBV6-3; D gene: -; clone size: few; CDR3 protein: ASSYSFSQQNTEAF
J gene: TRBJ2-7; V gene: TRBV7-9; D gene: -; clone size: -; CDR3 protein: ASSQPFPGEGRRYEQY
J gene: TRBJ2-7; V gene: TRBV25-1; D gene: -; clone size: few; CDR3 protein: ASSDDRRPYEQY
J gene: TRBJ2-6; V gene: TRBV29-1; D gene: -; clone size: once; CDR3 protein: SVGTGYGANVLT
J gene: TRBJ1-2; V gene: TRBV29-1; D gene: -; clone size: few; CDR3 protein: SVLNRGNYGYT
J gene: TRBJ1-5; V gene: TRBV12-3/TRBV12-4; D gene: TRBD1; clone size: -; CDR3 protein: ASSTGDSNQPQH
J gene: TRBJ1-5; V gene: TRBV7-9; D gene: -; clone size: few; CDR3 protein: ASSFGSFDQPQH
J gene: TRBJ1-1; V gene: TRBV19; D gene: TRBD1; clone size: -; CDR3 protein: ASSTRTGGSNTEAF